Listed below are T cell receptor beta chains from one sample, sequenced in a study of identical twins. Each CDR3 protein is one row after TCRdb ran MiXCR on the 5' RACE reads. The sample includes around 960,000 distinct CDR3 sequences, 9% to 15% of them seen just once. The sample also formed part of further work on yellow fever vaccine responses in identical twins.

Sequences were obtained from PBMCs. Receptors were obtained from a woman younger than 30 in good health. The CDR3 runs from the conserved cysteine through the conserved F or W. Each record gives: J gene, clone size, V gene, D gene, CDR3 protein, CDR3 DNA. A D gene is named only where the DNA matches it firmly. Some rows mark clone size as missing; the rest say once, few, many or name a class of expanded clone.

j_gene: TRBJ1-2; abundance: many; v_gene: TRBV12-3/TRBV12-4; d_gene: NA; CDR3aa: CASSFGIYGYTF; CDR3nt: TGTGCCAGCAGTTTCGGCATTTATGGCTACACCTTC
j_gene: TRBJ2-7; abundance: few; v_gene: TRBV3-1; d_gene: TRBD2; CDR3aa: CASSQELTSGRVYEQYF; CDR3nt: TGTGCCAGCAGCCAAGAACTCACTAGCGGGAGAGTTTACGAGCAGTACTTC
j_gene: TRBJ2-1; abundance: few; v_gene: TRBV28; d_gene: NA; CDR3aa: CASSLVWDQYNEQFF; CDR3nt: TGTGCCAGCAGTTTAGTCTGGGATCAATACAATGAGCAGTTCTTC
j_gene: TRBJ2-2; abundance: many; v_gene: TRBV12-3/TRBV12-4; d_gene: TRBD2; CDR3aa: CASSLVASGNGELFF; CDR3nt: TGTGCCAGCAGTTTAGTGGCTAGCGGAAACGGGGAGCTGTTTTTT
j_gene: TRBJ2-2; abundance: many; v_gene: TRBV29-1; d_gene: NA; CDR3aa: CSVRQGQGELFF; CDR3nt: TGCAGCGTTAGGCAGGGTCAAGGGGAGCTGTTTTTT
j_gene: TRBJ2-3; abundance: many; v_gene: TRBV5-1; d_gene: TRBD2; CDR3aa: CASSFIPGLATDTQYF; CDR3nt: TGCGCCAGCAGCTTTATCCCGGGACTAGCGACAGATACGCAGTATTTT
j_gene: TRBJ2-2; abundance: NA; v_gene: TRBV5-6; d_gene: NA; CDR3aa: CASWQDITGELFF; CDR3nt: TGTGCCAGCTGGCAGGATATCACCGGGGAGCTGTTTTTT
j_gene: TRBJ1-2; abundance: NA; v_gene: TRBV5-6; d_gene: TRBD1; CDR3aa: CASRGGTAGSQNYGYTF; CDR3nt: TGTGCCAGCAGGGGTGGGACAGCAGGGAGTCAAAACTATGGCTACACCTTC
j_gene: TRBJ2-3; abundance: NA; v_gene: TRBV15; d_gene: NA; CDR3aa: CATSRGIPSTDTQYF; CDR3nt: TGTGCCACCAGCAGAGGGATACCTAGCACAGATACGCAGTATTTT
j_gene: TRBJ2-1; abundance: NA; v_gene: TRBV5-1; d_gene: TRBD2; CDR3aa: CASSLARLAGQPLPSGEQFF; CDR3nt: TGCGCCAGCAGCTTGGCTCGCCTAGCGGGACAACCTTTACCTAGTGGTGAGCAGTTCTTC
j_gene: TRBJ2-7; abundance: few; v_gene: TRBV10-2; d_gene: NA; CDR3aa: CASSGNRQAPGRF; CDR3nt: TGCGCCAGCAGTGGAAACCGACAGGCCCCGGGTCGGTTC
j_gene: TRBJ1-1; abundance: NA; v_gene: TRBV6-5; d_gene: NA; CDR3aa: CASSSVTGNTEAFF; CDR3nt: TGTGCCAGCAGTTCCGTGACAGGGAACACTGAAGCTTTCTTT
j_gene: TRBJ2-7; abundance: few; v_gene: TRBV10-3; d_gene: TRBD1; CDR3aa: CAISFGGTGDEQYF; CDR3nt: TGTGCCATCAGTTTTGGGGGGACAGGGGATGAGCAGTACTTC
j_gene: TRBJ2-4; abundance: few; v_gene: TRBV28; d_gene: TRBD2; CDR3aa: CASSLAGNKNIQYF; CDR3nt: TGTGCCAGCAGTCTAGCGGGGAACAAAAACATTCAGTACTTC
j_gene: TRBJ2-4; abundance: few; v_gene: TRBV2; d_gene: NA; CDR3aa: CASSDGYSKNIQYF; CDR3nt: TGTGCCAGCAGTGACGGGTACAGTAAAAACATTCAGTACTTC
j_gene: TRBJ2-2; abundance: NA; v_gene: TRBV20-1; d_gene: NA; CDR3aa: CSARDAFGRANTGELFF; CDR3nt: TGCAGTGCTAGAGATGCCTTTGGCAGAGCGAACACCGGGGAGCTGTTTTTT
j_gene: TRBJ2-1; abundance: NA; v_gene: TRBV5-4; d_gene: TRBD2; CDR3aa: CASSLIRPGLPTYNEQFF; CDR3nt: TGTGCCAGCAGCTTAATCCGTCCGGGACTACCGACCTACAATGAGCAGTTCTTC
j_gene: TRBJ2-1; abundance: NA; v_gene: TRBV12-3/TRBV12-4; d_gene: TRBD2; CDR3aa: CASSFLGEGRNEQFF; CDR3nt: TGTGCCAGCAGTTTTCTGGGGGAGGGCCGGAATGAGCAGTTCTTC
j_gene: TRBJ1-4; abundance: NA; v_gene: TRBV6-2/TRBV6-3; d_gene: TRBD1; CDR3aa: CATRQGGNEKLFF; CDR3nt: TGTGCCACCCGACAGGGCGGGAATGAAAAACTGTTTTTT
j_gene: TRBJ2-7; abundance: NA; v_gene: TRBV20-1; d_gene: NA; CDR3aa: CSAAKRGRASYEQYF; CDR3nt: TGCAGTGCAGCAAAAAGGGGCAGGGCCTCCTACGAGCAGTACTTC
j_gene: TRBJ1-5; abundance: NA; v_gene: TRBV3-1; d_gene: TRBD1; CDR3aa: CASSQADRDPYSNQPQHF; CDR3nt: TGTGCCAGCAGCCAAGCCGACAGGGACCCCTATAGCAATCAGCCCCAGCATTTT
j_gene: TRBJ1-5; abundance: NA; v_gene: TRBV12-3/TRBV12-4; d_gene: TRBD1; CDR3aa: CASRNRRTGGEPNQPQHF; CDR3nt: TGTGCCAGCAGAAACAGAAGGACAGGGGGCGAACCCAATCAGCCCCAGCATTTT
j_gene: TRBJ2-2; abundance: many; v_gene: TRBV7-9; d_gene: TRBD2; CDR3aa: CASSRLAGSTGELFF; CDR3nt: TGCGCCAGCAGCCGACTAGCGGGGTCCACCGGGGAGCTGTTTTTT
j_gene: TRBJ2-1; abundance: few; v_gene: TRBV7-9; d_gene: TRBD2; CDR3aa: CASSGEEWLAGEQFF; CDR3nt: TGTGCCAGCAGCGGAGAAGAGTGGCTAGCGGGAGAGCAGTTCTTC
j_gene: TRBJ2-3; abundance: NA; v_gene: TRBV6-2/TRBV6-3; d_gene: TRBD2; CDR3aa: CASSAVVAGEEGTDTQYF; CDR3nt: TGTGCCAGCAGTGCGGTGGTAGCGGGGGAAGAGGGGACAGATACGCAGTATTTT
j_gene: TRBJ2-1; abundance: many; v_gene: TRBV27; d_gene: TRBD2; CDR3aa: CASSGGLAGGDEQFF; CDR3nt: TGTGCCAGCAGTGGTGGACTAGCGGGAGGCGATGAGCAGTTCTTC
j_gene: TRBJ2-7; abundance: few; v_gene: TRBV12-3/TRBV12-4; d_gene: TRBD2; CDR3aa: CASSLRGGLGVEQYF; CDR3nt: TGTGCCAGCAGTTTACGGGGGGGGCTAGGGGTCGAGCAGTACTTC
j_gene: TRBJ2-7; abundance: few; v_gene: TRBV7-3; d_gene: TRBD2; CDR3aa: CASSLTKTSGEQYF; CDR3nt: TGTGCCAGCAGCTTAACTAAAACTAGCGGCGAGCAGTACTTC
j_gene: TRBJ2-3; abundance: NA; v_gene: TRBV28; d_gene: TRBD2; CDR3aa: CASSRRRGGFGTDTQYF; CDR3nt: TGTGCCAGCAGCCGGAGGCGCGGGGGATTTGGCACAGATACGCAGTATTTT
j_gene: TRBJ2-2; abundance: NA; v_gene: TRBV6-1; d_gene: NA; CDR3aa: CASSDYSYYANTGELFF; CDR3nt: TGTGCCAGCAGTGATTACAGTTATTACGCGAACACCGGGGAGCTGTTTTTT
j_gene: TRBJ2-3; abundance: few; v_gene: TRBV9; d_gene: TRBD1; CDR3aa: CASSHGTGVTDTQYF; CDR3nt: TGTGCCAGCAGTCACGGGACAGGAGTCACAGATACGCAGTATTTT